One sample yielded the 18 T cell receptor beta chains listed below, sequenced in a study of T-cell memory formation after mild COVID-19. In TCRdb, the 5' RACE reads were re-called with MiXCR into one record per CDR3 protein. The sample carries about 450,000 distinct CDR3 sequences, roughly a quarter recorded once. The sample taken for sequencing was PBMCs or a T cell subset sorted from them (not recorded which). These receptors originate from an adult woman who had mild COVID-19 (a few samples of this study predate the infection). Cell type and time point are not known.

This clonotype was counted only a few times. The chain carries TRBV7-6 and TRBJ2-3; 8 positions agree with TRBD2. The CDR3 contains 16 residues. The trim removed 3 bases at V and 0 bases at J, leaving 5 bases unmatched. The V gene's germline CDR1 is SGHVS and CDR2 FNYEAQ. The CDR3 is CASSFASGGSTDTQYF. CDR3 in DNA: TGTGCCAGCAGCTTCGCTTCGGGGGGGAGCACAGATACGCAGTATTTT.

This chain's CDR3 is CASSASRDEQYF. In DNA form, the CDR3 reads TGTGCCAGCAGCGCCTCCAGGGACGAGCAGTACTTC. The chain recombines TRBV7-9 with TRBJ2-7, with D tentatively TRBD1 (5 bases). The CDR3 has 12 residues. The germline V and J ends were trimmed by 5 bases and 5 bases, with 10 bases remaining between them. Germline lookup yields CDR1 SEHNR and CDR2 FQNEAQ (reference sequence).

This clonotype was counted once. The chain is built from TRBV30 and TRBJ2-1; D might be TRBD1 (5 bases). The CDR3 sequence is 14 residues long. CDR1 GTSNPN and CDR2 SVGIG come from the germline V gene (reference sequence). Trimming took 1 base from V and 2 from J, leaving 9 bases between them. For the CDR3, the DNA is TGTGCCTGGAGTGCCAGGGTGCCCTACAATGAGCAGTTCTTC. This encodes CAWSARVPYNEQFF. Using reference TRBV30 and TRBJ2-1 for the parts outside the CDR3, the full variable domain is SQTIHQWPATLVQPVGSPLSLECTVEGTSNPNLYWYRQAAGRGLQLLFYSVGIGQISSEVPQNLSASRPQDRQFILSSKKLLLSDSGFYLCAWSARVPYNEQFFGPGTRLTVL.

This clonotype was seen more than once but under ten times. This chain links TRBV12-3 or TRBV12-4 with TRBJ2-3, with D perhaps given as TRBD1 or TRBD2 (6 bases each). The ends were cut back, 5 bases at V and 4 bases at J, with 13 bases in the middle. The CDR3 spans 14 residues. In nucleotides, the CDR3 is TGTGCCAGCAGTCCTACCGGGGGCGCAGATACGCAGTATTTT. The encoded protein is CASSPTGGADTQYF.

The chain is built from TRBV20-1 and TRBJ2-1; the D is unclear. The V gene lost 5 bases and the J gene lost 4 bases, with 12 bases spanning the gap. Germline assignment: CDR1 DFQATT and CDR2 SNEGSKA (reference sequence). The CDR3 extends over 13 amino acids. In nucleotides, the CDR3 is TGCAGTGCTTCCCTGGCGGTGTACAATGAGCAGTTCTTC. Translated: CSASLAVYNEQFF.

For the CDR3, the DNA is TGTGCCAGCAGCTTTATCAGCCAAGAGACCCAGTACTTC. Protein sequence: CASSFISQETQYF. This chain connects TRBV5-5 to TRBJ2-5; the D is unclear. CDR1 and CDR2 from the germline V gene are SGHKS and YYEKEE (reference sequence). Trimming took off 2 bases at V and 1 base at J, with 6 bases between the two ends. The CDR3 extends over 13 amino acids. Together with reference TRBV5-5 and TRBJ2-5, the CDR3 gives the full variable domain: DAGVTQSPTHLIKTRGQQVTLRCSPISGHKSVSWYQQVLGQGPQFIFQYYEKEERGRGNFPDRFSARQFPNYSSELNVNALLLGDSALYLCASSFISQETQYFGPGTRLLVL.

The J gene is TRBJ2-3, the V gene TRBV6-2 or TRBV6-3; 9 bases map to TRBD2. With 5 bases clipped from V and 2 bases from J, the junction kept 8 bases outside the gene matches. Looked up from germline, CDR1 is MNHEY and CDR2 is SVGEGT. The CDR3 extends over 16 amino acids. CDR3 region: CASSKSSGTFTDTQYF. In DNA form, the CDR3 reads TGTGCCAGCAGTAAATCTAGCGGGACCTTCACAGATACGCAGTATTTT.

This clonotype has at least ten counts. This chain links TRBV3-1 with TRBJ2-3, with no clear D. Looked up from germline, CDR1 is LGHDT and CDR2 is YNNKEL (reference sequence). The CDR3 spans 12 residues. With 1 base removed from V and 4 bases from J, the gap between germline ends came to 3 bases. This CDR3 is CASSQGPDTQYF. CDR3 DNA: TGTGCCAGCAGCCAAGGTCCAGATACGCAGTATTTT.

The chain recombines TRBV19 with TRBJ2-1; possible D gene TRBD2, 6 bases. The CDR3 length is 16 residues. The V gene's germline CDR1 is LNHDA and CDR2 SQIVND (reference sequence). The V end lost 5 bases, the J end lost 3 bases, and 17 bases lay between the germline ends. CDR3 sequence (DNA): TGTGCCAGTAGTCCCCCGGGGAGGCACATCTACAATGAGCAGTTCTTC. Protein product: CASSPPGRHIYNEQFF.

This rearrangement joins TRBV12-3 or TRBV12-4 to TRBJ2-7, with a tentative D call TRBD2 (6 bases). The CDR3 is 15 residues long. V was cut by 5 bases and J by 7 bases, with 21 bases left in between. CDR3 bases: TGTGCCAGCAGTCCTCCCGAGCGGGCTCGAGGGGAGCAGTACTTC. It encodes CASSPPERARGEQYF.

V and J are TRBV7-2 and TRBJ1-1; D might be TRBD1 (5 bases). This CDR3 region has 15 residues. V lost 0 bases, J lost 1 base, and 9 bases lay in between. Per the germline V gene, CDR1 is SGHTA and CDR2 is FQGNSA. The CDR3 region has the DNA TGTGCCAGCAGCTTAGCGAGGGGCTCGAACACTGAAGCTTTCTTT. The encoded protein is CASSLARGSNTEAFF.

In its sample, this clonotype was seen many times. This chain links TRBV6-5 with TRBJ2-7; either TRBD1 or TRBD2 may supply D (5 bases each). The CDR3 is made up of 13 amino acids. Trimming took 6 bases from V and 4 from J, leaving 13 bases between them. Germline CDR1 reads MNHEY; CDR2 reads SVGAGI. The CDR3 DNA is TGTGCCAGCAGAAGGACGGGACCATACGAGCAGTACTTC. As protein: CASRRTGPYEQYF.

The CDR3 sequence is CASSFTGWGRNQPQHF. As DNA, the CDR3 is TGTGCCAGCAGTTTTACAGGGTGGGGGCGCAATCAGCCCCAGCATTTT. The chain has TRBV5-4 and TRBJ1-5; D perhaps matches TRBD1 (6 bases). The V end was cut by 5 bases, the J end by 2 bases, with 17 bases between. CDR1 is SGHNT and CDR2 is YYREEE in the germline V gene (reference sequence). The CDR3 runs to 16 residues.

This rearrangement joins TRBV20-1 to TRBJ1-5; 7 bases agree with TRBD1. Per the germline V gene, CDR1 is DFQATT and CDR2 is SNEGSKA (reference sequence). CDR3 size: 14 residues. Trimming took 0 bases from V and 1 from J; bases not matched to a gene: 0. CDR3 nucleotides: TGCAGTGCTAGAGAGGGACAGAGCAATCAGCCCCAGCATTTT. Its protein product is CSAREGQSNQPQHF.

This clonotype occurred a few times. The V gene is TRBV12-3 or TRBV12-4, the J gene TRBJ1-2; no reliable D call. This CDR3 is built from 14 residues. V was clipped by 8 bases and J by 2 bases, with 15 bases between them. The CDR3 is CASGRGEGNYGYTF. The CDR3 bases are TGTGCCAGCGGCCGGGGTGAGGGAAACTATGGCTACACCTTC.

There are a few counts of this clonotype. The CDR3 is CASSYRTSAADTQYF. For the CDR3, the DNA is TGTGCCAGCAGCTACCGGACTAGCGCCGCAGATACGCAGTATTTT. The chain couples TRBV7-2 to TRBJ2-3, with TRBD2 matching 9 bases. Germline V gene lookup returns CDR1 SGHTA and CDR2 FQGNSA. Trimming removed 4 bases from V and 4 bases from J; junction bases left unmatched: 6. This CDR3 spans 15 amino acids.

The chain has TRBV6-5 and TRBJ1-3; 8 bases align to TRBD1. V dropped 6 bases and J dropped 0; count of bases not matched to a gene: 13. Germline CDR1 reads MNHEY; CDR2 reads SVGAGI. The CDR3 loop spans 18 amino acids. The CDR3 here is CASRRQGTSLSSGNTIYF. CDR3 coding DNA: TGTGCCAGCAGGCGACAGGGGACCTCCTTGAGCTCTGGAAACACCATATATTTT.

The rearrangement joins TRBV9 to TRBJ1-2; tentative D call: TRBD1 (5 bases). V was clipped by 0 bases and J by 4 bases, with 10 bases between them. Germline V lookup: CDR1 SGDLS, CDR2 YYNGEE. The CDR3 runs to 14 residues. CDR3 in DNA: TGTGCCAGCAGCGTAGAAGGGGACCTCTATGGCTACACCTTC. Translating it yields CASSVEGDLYGYTF.